This T cell receptor (beta chain) was sequenced during a study of T cell changes during pregnancy in multiple sclerosis. Using immunoSEQ multiplex PCR, the repertoire was profiled, and TCRdb retains in-frame clones only, with some absent. The table includes under 150,000 clones, roughly 97% detected once. There are 16 residues in the CDR3. Trimming removed 8 bases from V and 7 bases from J, with 24 bases in between. Per germline, CDR1 LNHDA and CDR2 SQIVND (reference sequence). The gene calls are TRBV19 and TRBJ1-5; TRBD1 is a possible D gene (5 bases). This specimen consisted of peripheral blood, obtained after pregnancy. The sequence was collected from a female donor with multiple sclerosis, enrolled in a pregnancy study. In nucleotides, the CDR3 is TGTGCCAGTGGGATAAGAAGGGGTTCACTCGAACAGCCCCAGCATTTT. Translated: CASGIRRGSLEQPQHF.